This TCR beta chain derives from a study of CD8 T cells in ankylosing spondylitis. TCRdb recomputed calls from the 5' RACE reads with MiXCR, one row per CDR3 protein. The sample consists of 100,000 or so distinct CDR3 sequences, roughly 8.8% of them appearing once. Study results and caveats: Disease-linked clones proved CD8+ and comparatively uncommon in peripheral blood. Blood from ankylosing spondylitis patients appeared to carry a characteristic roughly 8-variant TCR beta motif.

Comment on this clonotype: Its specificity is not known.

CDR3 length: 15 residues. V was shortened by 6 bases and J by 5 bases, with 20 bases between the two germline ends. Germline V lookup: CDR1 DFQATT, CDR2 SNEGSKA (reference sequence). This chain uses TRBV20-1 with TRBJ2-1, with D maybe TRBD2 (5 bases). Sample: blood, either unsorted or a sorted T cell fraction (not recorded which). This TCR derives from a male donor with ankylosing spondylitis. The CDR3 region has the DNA TGCAGTGCAAGGCAAGGAGGAGCGCCCCACAATGAGCAGTTCTTC. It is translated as CSARQGGAPHNEQFF.